Shown below are 17 T cell receptor beta chains from a single sample sequenced in a study of beta chain features in type 1 diabetes. Their antigen targets remain unknown. Overall study results and limits: Shortening of TCRB CDR3s, moderate but significant, appeared in all four CD4+ subsets of Type 1 diabetes patients.

Isolated RNA was reverse transcribed in full, so expressed TCRB transcripts were sequenced. Clones were sequenced by immunoSEQ multiplex PCR, and TCRdb holds only the in-frame ones, with some missing. The table includes about 160,000 clones, 8% to 9.5% detected once. The specimen was central memory CD4+ T cells from blood. The receptors were sampled from a woman in her late teens or twenties with type 1 diabetes.

V is TRBV5-4 and J is TRBJ2-3, with 7 nucleotides matching TRBD2. The trim removed 5 bases at V and 4 bases at J, leaving 16 bases unmatched. Per germline, CDR1 SGHNT and CDR2 YYREEE (reference sequence). The CDR3 extends over 17 amino acids. Here the CDR3 DNA reads TGTGCCAGCAGGCCGGCCCCCTTAGCGGGCGGGGCAGATACGCAGTATTTT. Protein product: CASRPAPLAGGADTQYF. Variable domain in full (rest from reference TRBV5-4 and TRBJ2-3): ETGVTQSPTHLIKTRGQQVTLRCSSQSGHNTVSWYQQALGQGPQFIFQYYREEENGRGNFPPRFSGLQFPNYSSELNVNALELDDSALYLCASRPAPLAGGADTQYFGPGTRLTVL.

In this sample, this clone turned up a few times. The chain recombines TRBV25-1 with TRBJ1-3, with D unclear. Germline V gene lookup returns CDR1 MGHDK and CDR2 SYGVNS. The CDR3 has 14 amino acids. The V end was cut by 0 bases, the J end by 3 bases, with 6 bases between. This chain's CDR3 is CASSEYTGGNTIYF. In DNA, the CDR3 is TGTGCCAGCAGTGAATATACGGGTGGAAACACCATATATTTT.

This clone was observed a handful of times. V is TRBV19 and J is TRBJ2-7, with TRBD1 matching over 7 bases. V lost 5 bases and J lost 3; bases outside the gene matches: 4. Germline CDR1 reads LNHDA; CDR2 reads SQIVND (reference sequence). The CDR3 runs to 13 residues. This CDR3 reads CASSDRAGYEQYF. Here the CDR3 DNA reads TGTGCCAGTAGTGACAGGGCGGGCTACGAGCAGTACTTC.

There are a few counts of this clone. The V gene is TRBV18, the J gene TRBJ2-5; perhaps TRBD1 as D (5 bases). The V gene's germline CDR1 is KGHSH and CDR2 LQKENI. The CDR3 covers 16 residues. Between the trimmed V and J ends, which lost 6 bases and 4 bases, there was a span of 21 bases. CDR3 bases: TGTGCCAGCTCGCCAACCCCACTTGGGGCAAGAGAGACCCAGTACTTC. It specifies CASSPTPLGARETQYF.

The CDR3 DNA reads TGTGCCAGCAGCTTAAGAGGCGAGCAGTACTTC. Protein: CASSLRGEQYF. The V call is TRBV7-6, the J call TRBJ2-7; D is uncertain. The CDR3 contains 11 residues. Germline CDR1 SGHVS, CDR2 FNYEAQ. The V and J ends lost 2 bases and 6 bases respectively, with 5 bases between them.

Only a few counts were recorded for this clone. CDR3 in DNA: TGTGCCAGCAGCAAAGCGGTGTCAGGGGGTAAGAAGGACACTGAAGCTTTCTTT. It encodes CASSKAVSGGKKDTEAFF. The chain couples TRBV21-1 to TRBJ1-1; the table's D call of TRBD1 was not tested on the DNA. TRBV21-1 constitutes a pseudogene. CDR3 size: 18 residues.

This clone was observed a handful of times. The chain combines TRBV5-1 with TRBJ1-2; 7 bases line up with TRBD1. V was pared by 4 bases and J by 5 bases, with 5 bases of the junction left unmatched. The CDR3 is 13 amino acids. Germline V gene lookup returns CDR1 SGHRS and CDR2 YFSETQ. CDR3: CASSPGTAYGYTF. DNA of the CDR3: TGCGCCAGCAGCCCAGGGACAGCTTATGGCTACACCTTC.

The rearrangement uses TRBV4-3 and TRBJ1-5; TRBD1 is a possible D gene (5 bases). The V gene's germline CDR1 is LGHNA and CDR2 YSLEER. With 0 bases removed from V and 9 bases from J, the gap between germline ends came to 15 bases. The CDR3 has 15 residues. In DNA form, the CDR3 reads TGCGCCAGCAGCCAAGATAAGACAGTCAGGAGGCCCCAGCATTTT. Translated, it gives CASSQDKTVRRPQHF.

This clone has only a few counts. The chain combines TRBV5-4 with TRBJ2-3; TRBD2 aligns across 12 bases. The germline gives CDR1 SGHNT, CDR2 YYREEE (reference sequence). With V trimmed by 3 bases and J by 4 bases, 6 bases remained unmatched. The length of the CDR3 is 16 residues. The CDR3 region is CASSSGLAGNADTQYF. CDR3 DNA: TGTGCCAGCAGCTCCGGACTAGCGGGGAACGCAGATACGCAGTATTTT.

This clone appeared a few times. The chain combines TRBV27 with TRBJ1-4; 7 bases agree with TRBD1. The length of the CDR3 is 14 residues. Germline CDR1 MNHEY, CDR2 SMNVEV (reference sequence). With 5 bases clipped from V and 7 bases from J, the junction kept 7 bases outside the gene matches. This CDR3 is CASSRGRGIEKLFF. The CDR3 DNA reads as TGTGCCAGCAGTCGAGGCAGGGGGATTGAAAAACTGTTTTTT.

The table lists this clone with a few counts. The rearrangement joins TRBV7-2 to TRBJ1-5; 9 nucleotides match TRBD1. Germline V gene data show CDR1 as SGHTA and CDR2 as FQGNSA. There are 16 residues in the CDR3. V lost 5 bases, J lost 4 bases, and 9 bases stayed unmatched. The CDR3 DNA reads as TGTGCCAGCAGCCCTTACCCGACAGGGGGAAATCAGCCCCAGCATTTT. Translating it yields CASSPYPTGGNQPQHF.

This clone came up a few times. The chain has TRBV5-1 and TRBJ2-1, with 8 bases identical to TRBD2. Germline-derived CDR1 and CDR2 are SGHRS and YFSETQ. The junction had 6 bases not matched to a gene; V was cut back by 7 bases and J by 6 bases. This CDR3 contains 13 residues. Written as DNA, the CDR3 is TGCGCCAGCGCCTTCCTAGCGGGCAATGAGCAGTTCTTC. Translating gives CASAFLAGNEQFF.

V gene TRBV7-6 combines with J gene TRBJ2-5; perhaps TRBD1 as D (6 bases). The CDR3 contains 19 residues. V gave up 1 base and J gave up 1 base, with 22 bases separating them. Germline assignment: CDR1 SGHVS and CDR2 FNYEAQ. This CDR3 reads CASSLVQGPSSPVQETQYF. The CDR3, as DNA: TGTGCCAGCAGCTTAGTACAGGGCCCGTCTAGCCCGGTCCAAGAGACCCAGTACTTC.

This clone was seen only a few times. The rearrangement links TRBV30 to TRBJ2-1, with a tentative D call TRBD1 (7 bases). V was pared by 3 bases and J by 5 bases, with 20 bases between. The CDR3 runs 16 residues. Germline V gene sequence: CDR1 GTSNPN, CDR2 SVGIG (reference sequence). CDR3 in amino acids: CAWRGRRQGGNNEQFF. The DNA for the CDR3 is TGTGCCTGGAGAGGTAGGCGGCAGGGGGGAAACAATGAGCAGTTCTTC.

The V and J genes are TRBV4-2 and TRBJ2-2; D remains unclear. The CDR3 has 15 amino acids. The V end was cut by 0 bases, the J end by 2 bases, with 7 bases between. Germline V lookup: CDR1 LGHNA, CDR2 YNFKEQ. CDR3 DNA sequence: TGTGCCAGCAGCCAAGAATCCGGTAACACCGGGGAGCTGTTTTTT. This codes for CASSQESGNTGELFF.

This clone turned up a few times. The chain couples TRBV7-9 to TRBJ2-7; tentatively, D is TRBD2 (6 bases). Looked up from germline, CDR1 is SEHNR and CDR2 is FQNEAQ (reference sequence). The CDR3 totals 15 residues. Trimming left V 2 bases short and J 2 bases short, with 13 bases between. This CDR3 reads CASSLRGGGPYEQYF. For the CDR3, the DNA is TGTGCCAGCAGCTTACGAGGAGGAGGGCCCTACGAGCAGTACTTC.

This clone was counted a few times. This chain connects TRBV6-1 to TRBJ2-6, with TRBD2 matching over 8 bases. This CDR3 contains 14 residues. Losses at the gene ends were 6 bases for V and 8 bases for J; bases not matched to a gene: 6. CDR1 and CDR2 from the germline V gene are MNHNS and SASEGT. CDR3 loop: CASRERGGSNVLTF. DNA for the CDR3: TGTGCCAGCAGGGAACGGGGGGGGTCCAACGTCCTGACTTTC.